The entry that follows covers one TCR beta chain sequence. This sample was taken from a study of blood T cell repertoires in COVID-19. Sequenced by immunoSEQ multiplex PCR; TCRdb stores in-frame clones only, minus some. The profile shows 45,000 to 65,000 clones, roughly nine tenths of them singletons. Sequencing was done on a sample of peripheral blood. The receptor comes from a human donor in a cohort sampled during active COVID-19.

The CDR3 spells CASSLGGGGNTIYF. In DNA form, the CDR3 reads TGCGCCAGCAGCTTGGGAGGCGGGGGAAACACCATATATTTT. The J gene is TRBJ1-3, the V gene TRBV5-1; D is undetermined. Germline assignment: CDR1 SGHRS and CDR2 YFSETQ. V gave up 0 bases and J gave up 4 bases, with 8 bases separating them. CDR3 length equals 14 residues.